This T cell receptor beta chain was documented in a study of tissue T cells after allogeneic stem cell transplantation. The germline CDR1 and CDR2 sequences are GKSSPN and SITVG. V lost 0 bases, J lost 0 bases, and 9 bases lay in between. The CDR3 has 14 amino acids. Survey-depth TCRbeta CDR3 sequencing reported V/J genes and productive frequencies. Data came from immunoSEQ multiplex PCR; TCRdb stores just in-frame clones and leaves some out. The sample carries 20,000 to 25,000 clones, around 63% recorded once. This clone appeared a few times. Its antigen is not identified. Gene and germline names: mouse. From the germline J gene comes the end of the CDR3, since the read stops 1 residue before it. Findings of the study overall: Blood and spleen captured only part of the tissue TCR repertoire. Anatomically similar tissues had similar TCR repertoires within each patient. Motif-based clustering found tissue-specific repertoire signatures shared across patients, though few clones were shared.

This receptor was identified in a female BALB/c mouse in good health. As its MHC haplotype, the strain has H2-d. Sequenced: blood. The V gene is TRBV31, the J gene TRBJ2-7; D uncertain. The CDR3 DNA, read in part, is TGTGCCTGGAGTCTACCCCCAAGCTCCTATGAACAGTAC. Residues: CAWSLPPSSYEQY. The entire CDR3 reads CAWSLPPSSYEQYF.